This T cell receptor (beta chain) appears in the sequencing data of a study of blood T cell repertoires in COVID-19. Trimming removed 8 bases from V and 0 bases from J, with 23 bases in between. The CDR3 covers 18 residues. CDR1 MDHEN and CDR2 SYDVKM come from the germline V gene. Here immunoSEQ multiplex PCR was the method, and the copy in TCRdb shows in-frame clones only, minus some. The sample consists of about 480,000 clones, about 85% of them appearing once. The V and J genes are TRBV28 and TRBJ1-3, with D perhaps matching TRBD1 (6 bases). This TCR derives from a young woman with acute COVID-19. Sequenced sample: PBMCs or T cells enriched from blood (not recorded which). The CDR3 sequence is CASSPITGKGDSGNTIYF. DNA for the CDR3: TGTGCCAGCTCTCCAATAACAGGGAAGGGGGACTCTGGAAACACCATATATTTT.